This entry features one T cell receptor (beta chain) sequence. Antigen: not known. As defined, naive CD8 cells were CD45RO-negative and positively selected for CCR7, with terminally differentiated effector memory CD45RA+ cells excluded. These data come from a study of shared clonotypes between healthy human individuals. For the study at large: There were three CD4 naive, three CD4 memory, two CD8 naive and one CD8 memory plates per donor. General study results and limits: Relative to clonotypes present in all four donors, those not shared had lower generation probabilities. The rarefaction results pointed to incomplete sorted-subset sequencing despite large depth. Donor scarcity curtailed the genetic and exposure-history diversity represented herein.

The CDR3 covers 14 residues. Germline values: CDR1 SGHAT, CDR2 FQNNGV. V gave up 2 bases and J gave up 8 bases, with 13 bases separating them. Only in-frame clones appear in the TCRdb table, and some are missing; sequencing was by immunoSEQ multiplex PCR. This sample has around 2,000,000 clones; about 94% occur once, and the top ten carry more than 0.95%. The chain uses TRBV11-2 and TRBJ2-1; possibly TRBD1 or TRBD2 for D (6 bases each). The specimen sequenced was naive CD8+ T cells sorted from blood. This TCR was recovered from a young man in good health. The CDR3 region is CASSLIRGDDEQFF. CDR3 nucleotides: TGTGCCAGCAGCTTAATTAGGGGGGACGATGAGCAGTTCTTC. Supplemented by reference TRBV11-2 and TRBJ2-1, the full variable domain reads EAGVAQSPRYKIIEKRQSVAFWCNPISGHATLYWYQQILGQGPKLLIQFQNNGVVDDSQLPKDRFSAERLKGVDSTLKIQPAKLEDSAVYLCASSLIRGDDEQFFGPGTRLTVL.